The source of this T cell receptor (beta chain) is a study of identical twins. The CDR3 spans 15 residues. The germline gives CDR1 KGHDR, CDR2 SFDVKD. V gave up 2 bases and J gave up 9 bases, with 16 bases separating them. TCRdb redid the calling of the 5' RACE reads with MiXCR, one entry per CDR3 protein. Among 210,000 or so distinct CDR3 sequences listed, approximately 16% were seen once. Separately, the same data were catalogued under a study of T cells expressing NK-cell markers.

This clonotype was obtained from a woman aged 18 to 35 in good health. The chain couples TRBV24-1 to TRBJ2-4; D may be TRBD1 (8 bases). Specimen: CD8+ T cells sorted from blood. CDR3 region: CATSDSLTGGAIQYF. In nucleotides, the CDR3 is TGTGCCACCAGTGATTCCCTTACAGGGGGGGCCATTCAGTACTTC.